The rows below give T cell receptor beta chains drawn from one sample of a study of patients and donors after allogeneic stem cell transplantation. TCRdb called the RT-PCR reads again in MiXCR, with one record for every CDR3 protein. The repertoire has 150,000 to 200,000 distinct CDR3 sequences, approximately 22% of them found once; the top ten carry roughly a quarter. Sequencing was carried out using blood, either unsorted or a sorted T cell fraction (not recorded which). These receptors were collected from a human donor who was either an allogeneic HSCT recipient or a stem cell or donor lymphocyte infusion donor (not recorded which). It is not recorded whose cells these are; they may come from a transplant donor. CDR3s include the opening cysteine and the closing phenylalanine or tryptophan. Fields, in order: D gene, clone size, J gene, V gene, CDR3 DNA, CDR3 protein. The D gene is left open where the match is weak. Clone size is given for some rows only: seen once, a few or many times, or a class if the clone is expanded.

d_call: NA
clone_size: medium-sized
j_call: TRBJ1-3
v_call: TRBV20-1
cdr3_nt: TGCAGTGCTAGAGAGTTTCAGGGAAACACCATATATTTT
cdr3_aa: CSAREFQGNTIYF

d_call: TRBD1
clone_size: NA
j_call: TRBJ2-7
v_call: TRBV15
cdr3_nt: TGTGCCACCAGCAGAGATCAGGGGACAGTCCCCTACGAGCAGTACTTC
cdr3_aa: CATSRDQGTVPYEQYF

d_call: TRBD1
clone_size: few
j_call: TRBJ1-2
v_call: TRBV5-1
cdr3_nt: TGCGCCAGCAGCTTCCTTCCCGGAGGACAGGGCGACTATGGCTACACCTTC
cdr3_aa: CASSFLPGGQGDYGYTF

d_call: NA
clone_size: few
j_call: TRBJ1-5
v_call: TRBV5-5
cdr3_nt: TGTGCCAGCAGCTTGGGGGTTACGGGCAATCAGCCCCAGCATTTT
cdr3_aa: CASSLGVTGNQPQHF

d_call: NA
clone_size: many
j_call: TRBJ2-1
v_call: TRBV7-9
cdr3_nt: TGTGCCAGCAGCTTAGGACTATACAATGAGCAGTTCTTC
cdr3_aa: CASSLGLYNEQFF

d_call: NA
clone_size: few
j_call: TRBJ2-7
v_call: TRBV27
cdr3_nt: TGTGCCAGCAGTGTAGTCCGCACCCCGCTCTACGAGCAGTACTTC
cdr3_aa: CASSVVRTPLYEQYF

d_call: NA
clone_size: many
j_call: TRBJ1-4
v_call: TRBV29-1
cdr3_nt: TGCAGCGTTGGAGGAGTTAATGAAAAACTGTTTTTT
cdr3_aa: CSVGGVNEKLFF

d_call: NA
clone_size: NA
j_call: TRBJ2-7
v_call: TRBV3-1
cdr3_nt: TGTGCCAGCAGCCAAGATCCCGATGGCTACGAGCAGTACTTC
cdr3_aa: CASSQDPDGYEQYF

d_call: TRBD1
clone_size: few
j_call: TRBJ1-6
v_call: TRBV5-1
cdr3_nt: TGCGCCAGCAGCTTGAGACAGGGATTGAGGTCACCCCTCCACTTT
cdr3_aa: CASSLRQGLRSPLHF

d_call: NA
clone_size: NA
j_call: TRBJ2-4
v_call: TRBV7-7
cdr3_nt: TGTGCCAGCAGCCCAGCAACAGGGTTTAACATTCAGTACTTC
cdr3_aa: CASSPATGFNIQYF

d_call: NA
clone_size: NA
j_call: TRBJ2-5
v_call: TRBV5-1
cdr3_nt: TGCGCCAGCAGCTTAACTAGCTGGGTTGAGACCCAGTACTTC
cdr3_aa: CASSLTSWVETQYF

d_call: NA
clone_size: NA
j_call: TRBJ1-1
v_call: TRBV19
cdr3_nt: TGTGCCAGTAGAGTGGGTAGAACTGAAGCTTTCTTT
cdr3_aa: CASRVGRTEAFF

d_call: NA
clone_size: many
j_call: TRBJ1-1
v_call: TRBV29-1
cdr3_nt: TGCAGCGTTGACAAACAGCTGAACACTGAAGCTTTCTTT
cdr3_aa: CSVDKQLNTEAFF

d_call: NA
clone_size: few
j_call: TRBJ2-1
v_call: TRBV7-2
cdr3_nt: TGTGCCAGCAGCCCTACCTACAATGAGCAGTTCTTC
cdr3_aa: CASSPTYNEQFF

d_call: TRBD1
clone_size: few
j_call: TRBJ1-1
v_call: TRBV12-3/TRBV12-4
cdr3_nt: TGTGCCAGCAGGTTACGGACAGGGTTACGTTACACTGAAGCTTTCTTT
cdr3_aa: CASRLRTGLRYTEAFF

d_call: NA
clone_size: NA
j_call: TRBJ2-1
v_call: TRBV4-1
cdr3_nt: TGCGCCAGCAGCCACCCACTAGGGTGGGATGAGCAGTTCTTC
cdr3_aa: CASSHPLGWDEQFF

d_call: TRBD1
clone_size: NA
j_call: TRBJ2-5
v_call: TRBV7-9
cdr3_nt: TGTGCCAGCAGCTTGTTGGGACAGGGTCAAGAGACCCAGTACTTC
cdr3_aa: CASSLLGQGQETQYF

d_call: NA
clone_size: NA
j_call: TRBJ2-2
v_call: TRBV29-1
cdr3_nt: TGCAGCGCCCTGTCCCTGAACACCGGGGAGCTGTTTTTT
cdr3_aa: CSALSLNTGELFF

d_call: NA
clone_size: NA
j_call: TRBJ2-3
v_call: TRBV24-1
cdr3_nt: TGTGCCACCAGTGACTCGTGGTATACGCAGTATTTT
cdr3_aa: CATSDSWYTQYF

d_call: TRBD1
clone_size: NA
j_call: TRBJ1-3
v_call: TRBV4-3
cdr3_nt: TGCGCCAGCAGCCAAGACTCGACAGGGGGTGGAAACACCATATATTTT
cdr3_aa: CASSQDSTGGGNTIYF

d_call: NA
clone_size: NA
j_call: TRBJ1-1
v_call: TRBV12-3/TRBV12-4
cdr3_nt: TGTGCCAGCAGCCCTGGGGGGCTCGGCACTGAAGCTTTCTTT
cdr3_aa: CASSPGGLGTEAFF

d_call: TRBD2
clone_size: few
j_call: TRBJ2-1
v_call: TRBV7-6
cdr3_nt: TGTGCCAGCAGCTTATTGGGACTAGGGCGAGGGGAGCAGTTCTTC
cdr3_aa: CASSLLGLGRGEQFF

d_call: NA
clone_size: few
j_call: TRBJ1-1
v_call: TRBV11-1
cdr3_nt: TGTGCCAGCAGCCCTTGGGGCAGGATGAACACTGAAGCTTTCTTT
cdr3_aa: CASSPWGRMNTEAFF

d_call: NA
clone_size: NA
j_call: TRBJ1-2
v_call: TRBV5-1
cdr3_nt: TGCGCCAGCAGCTTGGGGGCACCAAATGGCTACACCTTC
cdr3_aa: CASSLGAPNGYTF

d_call: TRBD1
clone_size: NA
j_call: TRBJ1-1
v_call: TRBV10-3
cdr3_nt: TGTGCCATCAGTGCTCACCAGGGGGCAAGCACTGAAGCTTTCTTT
cdr3_aa: CAISAHQGASTEAFF

d_call: NA
clone_size: NA
j_call: TRBJ1-5
v_call: TRBV5-3
cdr3_nt: TGTGCCAGATCTCGACCCTACAATCAGCCCCAGCATTTT
cdr3_aa: CARSRPYNQPQHF

d_call: NA
clone_size: few
j_call: TRBJ2-7
v_call: TRBV29-1
cdr3_nt: TGCAGCGTTGTTTTTCCGGAAGAGGGATACGAGCAGTACTTC
cdr3_aa: CSVVFPEEGYEQYF

d_call: NA
clone_size: few
j_call: TRBJ1-1
v_call: TRBV7-3
cdr3_nt: TGTGCCAGCAGCGTGACAGGTCCGGACACTGAAGCTTTCTTT
cdr3_aa: CASSVTGPDTEAFF

d_call: NA
clone_size: NA
j_call: TRBJ2-7
v_call: TRBV5-8
cdr3_nt: TGTGCCAGCAGCTTGTCTGGAATGTCCTACGAGCAGTACTTC
cdr3_aa: CASSLSGMSYEQYF

d_call: TRBD2
clone_size: NA
j_call: TRBJ2-1
v_call: TRBV7-8
cdr3_nt: TGTGCCAGCAGCTTAGGGGCTAGCGGGAGATTGTACAATGAGCAGTTCTTC
cdr3_aa: CASSLGASGRLYNEQFF

d_call: NA
clone_size: few
j_call: TRBJ2-1
v_call: TRBV12-3/TRBV12-4
cdr3_nt: TGTGCCAGCAGTCCACTACTGGCTCATGAGCAGTTCTTC
cdr3_aa: CASSPLLAHEQFF

d_call: TRBD1
clone_size: NA
j_call: TRBJ1-2
v_call: TRBV20-1
cdr3_nt: TGCAGTGCTAGGCCCACAGGGGGCGGGCATGGCTACACCTTC
cdr3_aa: CSARPTGGGHGYTF

d_call: TRBD2
clone_size: few
j_call: TRBJ2-5
v_call: TRBV5-1
cdr3_nt: TGCGCCAGCAGCCGTACTAGCGGGAAAGAGACCCAGTACTTC
cdr3_aa: CASSRTSGKETQYF

d_call: NA
clone_size: NA
j_call: TRBJ2-2
v_call: TRBV5-1
cdr3_nt: TGCGCCAGCAGCGCAGGACACACGAACACCGGGGAGCTGTTTTTT
cdr3_aa: CASSAGHTNTGELFF

d_call: NA
clone_size: few
j_call: TRBJ2-1
v_call: TRBV20-1
cdr3_nt: TGCAGTGCTAGGGCTCCCCAACGTGCGGATGAGCAGTTCTTC
cdr3_aa: CSARAPQRADEQFF

d_call: NA
clone_size: few
j_call: TRBJ2-1
v_call: TRBV10-3
cdr3_nt: TGTGCCATCAGTGTTTGGAGGACCTACTACAATGAGCAGTTCTTC
cdr3_aa: CAISVWRTYYNEQFF

d_call: NA
clone_size: NA
j_call: TRBJ1-2
v_call: TRBV15
cdr3_nt: TGTGCCACCAGCAGAGAACAGGGAGGTGGCTACACCTTC
cdr3_aa: CATSREQGGGYTF

d_call: NA
clone_size: NA
j_call: TRBJ1-5
v_call: TRBV2
cdr3_nt: TGTGCCAGCAGTGGAGTGGGAACCCAGCATTTT
cdr3_aa: CASSGVGTQHF

d_call: NA
clone_size: few
j_call: TRBJ2-2
v_call: TRBV6-5
cdr3_nt: TGTGCCAGCAGTTACCGACCATTACCCGGGGAGCTGTTTTTT
cdr3_aa: CASSYRPLPGELFF

d_call: TRBD2
clone_size: NA
j_call: TRBJ2-1
v_call: TRBV7-9
cdr3_nt: TGTGCCAGCAGCTTTTTTGGGGGGGACAATGAGCAGTTCTTC
cdr3_aa: CASSFFGGDNEQFF

d_call: NA
clone_size: NA
j_call: TRBJ1-4
v_call: TRBV6-5
cdr3_nt: TGTGCCAGCAGAAGGACAGAGGAGAATGAAAAACTGTTTTTT
cdr3_aa: CASRRTEENEKLFF